Following are 32 T cell receptor beta chains from one sample sequenced in a study of blood T cells in healthy people across ages. Next came a second PCR, run for about 6 to 12 cycles, which used a sample-barcoded 5' primer along with a J-beta primer mix. TCRdb analysed the 5' RACE reads with MiXCR anew, one entry per CDR3 protein. The sample includes 1.8 million or so distinct CDR3 sequences, about 39% of them seen just once. Material for sequencing was blood. The receptors derive from a human donor in good health.

This clonotype came up a few times. The chain joins TRBV27 to TRBJ1-2, with 10 bases lining up with TRBD1. Losses at the gene ends were 2 bases for V and 9 bases for J; bases not matched to a gene: 9. The CDR3 extends over 15 amino acids. Germline CDR1 MNHEY, CDR2 SMNVEV (reference sequence). CDR3 DNA: TGTGCCAGCAGTTTAGCCGGGACAGGGGCCCCCCGCTACACCTTC. Its translation: CASSLAGTGAPRYTF.

This rearrangement joins TRBV29-1 to TRBJ2-7, with 8 bases that match TRBD1. V lost 7 bases and J lost 5; bases outside the gene matches: 13. CDR3 length: 14 residues. The germline V gene encodes CDR1 SQVTM and CDR2 ANQGSEA. CDR3 DNA sequence: TGCAGCGCCGGGATTGGACAGGGTGGGAACGAGCAGTACTTC. Its translation is CSAGIGQGGNEQYF.

This chain connects TRBV7-2 to TRBJ1-2, with no clear D. Germline V gene sequence: CDR1 SGHTA, CDR2 FQGNSA. This CDR3 is 13 amino acids long. V lost 4 bases and J lost 5, with 11 bases in between. CDR3 loop: CASSSHPTYGYTF. CDR3 DNA: TGTGCCAGCAGCTCACACCCTACTTATGGCTACACCTTC.

In this sample, this clonotype turned up a few times. V and J are TRBV6-5 and TRBJ2-6; no definite D call. The germline V gene has CDR1 MNHEY and CDR2 SVGAGI. The CDR3 runs to 19 residues. The ends were cut back, 1 base at V and 0 bases at J, with 16 bases in the middle. The CDR3 bases are TGTGCCAGCAGTTACTTAAGCCGCGATCCTAGCTCTGGGGCCAACGTCCTGACTTTC. The encoded protein is CASSYLSRDPSSGANVLTF.

V is TRBV4-1 and J is TRBJ2-7; no clear D. Trimming stripped 5 bases from V and 3 bases from J, with 11 bases between. The CDR3 contains 13 residues. CDR1 MGHRA and CDR2 YSYEKL come from the germline V gene. The CDR3 bases are TGCGCCAGCAGCTTCCGACATGGCTACGAGCAGTACTTC. As protein: CASSFRHGYEQYF.

CDR3 sequence (DNA): TGTGCCAGCAGTCAACGACAGGGGGCCGAAAAACTGTTTTTT. Translating gives CASSQRQGAEKLFF. This rearrangement joins TRBV6-2 or TRBV6-3 to TRBJ1-4; TRBD1 agrees at 10 bases. With V trimmed by 5 bases and J by 8 bases, 5 bases remained unmatched. The germline gives CDR1 MNHEY, CDR2 SVGEGT. The CDR3 is made up of 14 amino acids.

The chain employs TRBV9 and TRBJ2-1; 9 bases are a match to TRBD2. The junction had 3 bases not matched to a gene; V was cut back by 1 base and J by 4 bases. CDR1 is SGDLS and CDR2 is YYNGEE in the germline V gene. This CDR3 has 15 residues. For the CDR3, the DNA is TGTGCCAGCAGCGTATCAGCGGGGGGATACAATGAGCAGTTCTTC. As protein: CASSVSAGGYNEQFF.

This chain links TRBV2 with TRBJ1-1; unclear D gene. Germline V gene data show CDR1 as SNHLY and CDR2 as FYNNEI. V was clipped by 2 bases and J by 8 bases, with 6 bases between them. This CDR3 has 11 amino acids. CDR3 amino acids: CASSERIEAFF. CDR3 DNA sequence: TGTGCCAGCAGTGAAAGGATCGAAGCTTTCTTT. Looking up the rest from reference TRBV2 and TRBJ1-1 gives the full variable domain: EPEVTQTPSHQVTQMGQEVILRCVPISNHLYFYWYRQILGQKVEFLVSFYNNEISEKSEIFDDQFSVERPDGSNFTLKIRSTKLEDSAMYFCASSERIEAFFGQGTRLTVV.

This clonotype has only a few counts. V usage is TRBV5-1 and J usage is TRBJ2-5; the match to TRBD2 covers 13 bases. Per germline, CDR1 SGHRS and CDR2 YFSETQ. J gave up 5 bases and V 4 bases, and 8 bases lay outside the gene matches. This CDR3 region has 16 residues. CDR3 DNA sequence: TGCGCCAGCAGCGCAGGACTAGCGGGGGCCGGCGAGACCCAGTACTTC. Encoded protein: CASSAGLAGAGETQYF.

The chain recombines TRBV10-3 with TRBJ2-4, with 7 bases fitting TRBD2. This CDR3 is 15 amino acids long. V shed 2 bases, J shed 4 bases, and the junction held 5 bases outside the gene matches. The germline CDR1 and CDR2 sequences are ENHRY and SYGVKD. CDR3 residues: CAISERGLGKNIQYF. DNA of the CDR3: TGTGCCATCAGTGAGCGCGGACTAGGAAAAAACATTCAGTACTTC.

This clonotype has more than one count but fewer than ten. V and J are TRBV7-9 and TRBJ2-7; the D is unclear. Trimming shortened V by 5 bases and J by 0 bases, and 23 bases separated the two germline ends. Germline V lookup: CDR1 SEHNR, CDR2 FQNEAQ (reference sequence). This CDR3 region has 18 residues. CDR3 DNA sequence: TGTGCCAGCAGCCCCAGCAGAGAGGAACAGAGATACTCCTACGAGCAGTACTTC. Translating it yields CASSPSREEQRYSYEQYF.

CDR3 sequence reads: CASRPGGLGLGYTF. CDR3 DNA: TGTGCCAGCAGACCAGGGGGCCTAGGCCTTGGCTACACCTTC. The V gene is TRBV7-2, the J gene TRBJ1-2, with 8 bases lining up with TRBD1. With 6 bases clipped from V and 7 bases from J, the junction kept 10 bases outside the gene matches. The CDR3 extends over 14 amino acids. Germline loops: CDR1 SGHTA, CDR2 FQGNSA.

In the case of this clonotype: Because the CDR3's place on the DNA is in doubt, the DNA is left out and the CDR3 is given as listed by TCRdb. The rearrangement links TRBV20-1 to TRBJ1-1. Germline lookup yields CDR1 DFQATT and CDR2 SNEGSKA (reference sequence). A total of 21 residues make up the CDR3, ends included. CDR3: CSAEGSKWVYTFGSGNTEAFF.

The chain has TRBV7-9 and TRBJ2-1; D call uncertain. The germline CDR1 and CDR2 sequences are SEHNR and FQNEAQ (reference sequence). CDR3 size: 15 residues. Trimming removed 10 bases from V and 3 bases from J, with 19 bases in between. The CDR3 sequence is CAIPGLGTDYNEQFF. In DNA form, the CDR3 reads TGTGCCATCCCCGGTTTGGGCACAGACTACAATGAGCAGTTCTTC.

J is TRBJ1-2 and V is TRBV27; D unclear. V was cut by 2 bases and J by 4 bases, with 11 bases left in between. The CDR3 extends over 14 amino acids. The V gene's germline CDR1 is MNHEY and CDR2 SMNVEV (reference sequence). DNA for the CDR3: TGTGCCAGCAGTTTAACACCGGACTCCTATGGCTACACCTTC. Its translation is CASSLTPDSYGYTF.

The chain joins TRBV7-9 to TRBJ2-7, with 8 bases that match TRBD1. Germline values: CDR1 SEHNR, CDR2 FQNEAQ (reference sequence). J lost 2 bases, V lost 7 bases, and 4 bases had no gene match. The CDR3 is 13 residues long. The CDR3 here is CASTLDRAYEQYF. In nucleotides, the CDR3 is TGTGCCAGCACCCTGGACAGGGCCTACGAGCAGTACTTC.

This clonotype has only a few counts. The chain has TRBV6-4 and TRBJ2-1, with 10 bases matching TRBD1. The germline gives CDR1 MRHNA, CDR2 SNTAGT. The CDR3 contains 18 residues. The trim removed 0 bases at V and 4 bases at J, leaving 9 bases unmatched. CDR3 in amino acids: CASSDSVRGTGDYNEQFF. As DNA, the CDR3 is TGTGCCAGCAGTGACTCGGTCCGGGGGACAGGGGATTACAATGAGCAGTTCTTC.

This rearrangement joins TRBV6-1 to TRBJ2-1, with 10 bases that match TRBD2. Germline V gene sequence: CDR1 MNHNS, CDR2 SASEGT. V shed 5 bases, J shed 6 bases, and the junction held 13 bases outside the gene matches. The CDR3 loop spans 17 amino acids. The CDR3 region is CASSILAGGTSGNEQFF. The CDR3 DNA reads TGTGCCAGCAGTATTTTAGCGGGGGGAACCTCCGGCAATGAGCAGTTCTTC.

This clonotype was found a few times. This chain connects TRBV5-1 to TRBJ2-6, with D possibly TRBD1 on 6 matching bases. Trimming took off 2 bases at V and 0 bases at J, with 18 bases between the two ends. The CDR3 consists of 19 residues. Germline CDR1 reads SGHRS; CDR2 reads YFSETQ. The CDR3 loop reads CASSFTPGHGSSGANVLTF. CDR3 in DNA: TGCGCCAGCAGCTTTACTCCGGGACACGGGTCCTCTGGGGCCAACGTCCTGACTTTC.

This clonotype was seen only a few times. The rearrangement joins TRBV20-1 to TRBJ2-3; D gene ambiguous. Trimming removed 0 bases at V and 1 base at J, with 14 bases between. The length of the CDR3 is 16 residues. Germline CDR1 DFQATT, CDR2 SNEGSKA (reference sequence). CDR3 in DNA: TGCAGTGCTAGAGAAGTGGACGCGCTAGGCACAGATACGCAGTATTTT. This encodes CSAREVDALGTDTQYF.

The chain carries TRBV5-1 and TRBJ2-3; TRBD2 matches 11 bases. CDR1 and CDR2 from the germline V gene are SGHRS and YFSETQ. V lost 2 bases to trimming and J lost 3 bases; unmatched junction nucleotides: 11. This CDR3 has 18 amino acids. In DNA form, the CDR3 reads TGCGCCAGCAGCTTAAATCCCGGGACTAGCGGATATACAGATACGCAGTATTTT. Its protein is CASSLNPGTSGYTDTQYF.

J is TRBJ1-3 and V is TRBV20-1; 8 nucleotides match TRBD1. Losses at the gene ends were 6 bases for V and 2 bases for J; bases not matched to a gene: 9. The CDR3 loop spans 15 amino acids. Germline V gene data show CDR1 as DFQATT and CDR2 as SNEGSKA (reference sequence). The DNA of the CDR3 is TGCAGTGCCACGAAAACAGGGGGTACTGGAAACACCATATATTTT. Its translation is CSATKTGGTGNTIYF.

The chain is built from TRBV7-9 and TRBJ2-1; the D is unclear. V lost 0 bases and J 2 bases, leaving 8 bases between the germline ends. This CDR3 is built from 15 residues. Germline V lookup: CDR1 SEHNR, CDR2 FQNEAQ (reference sequence). CDR3 sequence reads: CASSLAAHPYNEQFF. CDR3 in DNA: TGTGCCAGCAGCTTAGCGGCTCACCCCTACAATGAGCAGTTCTTC.

The chain has TRBV3-1 and TRBJ1-3; no clear D. CDR3 length equals 17 residues. CDR1 LGHDT and CDR2 YNNKEL come from the germline V gene (reference sequence). Deletions cut 0 bases from V and 1 base from J, with 13 bases between. Written as DNA, the CDR3 is TGTGCCAGCAGCCAAGATCGTCCGACAAGTTCTGGAAACACCATATATTTT. Protein: CASSQDRPTSSGNTIYF. Variable domain in full (rest from reference TRBV3-1 and TRBJ1-3): DTAVSQTPKYLVTQMGNDKSIKCEQNLGHDTMYWYKQDSKKFLKIMFSYNNKELIINETVPNRFSPKSPDKAHLNLHINSLELGDSAVYFCASSQDRPTSSGNTIYFGEGSWLTVV.

Concerning this clonotype itself: Given a much more abundant clone one base away, this may be a read error. The chain employs TRBV7-2 and TRBJ2-7; 7 positions agree with TRBD1. CDR1 and CDR2 from the germline V gene are SGHTA and FQGNSA. The CDR3 is 12 residues long. V lost 6 bases to trimming and J lost 5 bases; unmatched junction nucleotides: 4. The CDR3 bases are TGTGCCAGCAGACGCGACAGGGACGAGCAGTACTTC. Amino acid sequence: CASRRDRDEQYF.

The gene calls are TRBV15 and TRBJ1-2; D possibly corresponds to TRBD1 (6 bases). The CDR3 totals 14 residues. The V gene lost 5 bases and the J gene lost 6 bases, with 16 bases spanning the gap. Germline V gene lookup returns CDR1 LNHNV and CDR2 YYDKDF (reference sequence). The DNA of the CDR3 is TGTGCCACCAGCCCCCGGGGGCCAGGGGATGGCTACACCTTC. Translating it yields CATSPRGPGDGYTF.

In nucleotides, the CDR3 is TGCAGCGCCGACCCAAGCGGGGCCCCCGATACGCAGTATTTT. Residues: CSADPSGAPDTQYF. The V and J genes are TRBV29-1 and TRBJ2-3, with TRBD2 matching over 7 bases. This CDR3 is 14 amino acids long. The J segment lost 6 bases and the V segment lost 7 bases, leaving 13 bases of the junction unmatched. The germline gives CDR1 SQVTM, CDR2 ANQGSEA.

There are many counts of this clonotype. The V and J genes are TRBV20-1 and TRBJ2-7; 7 bases match TRBD1. V was clipped by 4 bases and J by 4 bases; unmatched bases: 10. Germline values: CDR1 DFQATT, CDR2 SNEGSKA (reference sequence). This CDR3 contains 14 residues. CDR3 amino acids: CSATATGFPYEQYF. As DNA, the CDR3 is TGCAGTGCTACGGCGACAGGGTTTCCGTACGAGCAGTACTTC.

This rearrangement joins TRBV5-1 to TRBJ1-1, with 9 bases that match TRBD1. The CDR3 extends over 14 amino acids. After removal of 0 bases from V and 10 bases from J, the junction contained 7 bases not matched to a gene. CDR1 is SGHRS and CDR2 is YFSETQ in the germline V gene. The chain's CDR3 is CASSLERTGAAAFF. The CDR3 region has the DNA TGCGCCAGCAGCTTGGAAAGGACAGGGGCTGCAGCTTTCTTT.

In its sample, this clonotype was seen a few times. V is TRBV24-1 and J is TRBJ2-3; a possible D gene is TRBD2 (6 bases). V lost 3 bases to trimming and J lost 5 bases, with 8 bases between them. Looked up from germline, CDR1 is KGHDR and CDR2 is SFDVKD. This CDR3 spans 13 amino acids. The DNA for the CDR3 is TGTGCCACCAGTGATGGGGGGAGAGATACGCAGTATTTT. Translation: CATSDGGRDTQYF.

The rearrangement links TRBV4-3 to TRBJ2-7; D not resolved. Deletions cut 0 bases from V and 0 bases from J, with 9 bases between. CDR1 and CDR2 (germline): LGHNA, YSLEER. The CDR3 covers 15 residues. CDR3 sequence (DNA): TGCGCCAGCAGCCAAGATCCGAAGACCTCCTACGAGCAGTACTTC. This codes for CASSQDPKTSYEQYF.

This clonotype showed up just a few times. The gene calls are TRBV3-1 and TRBJ2-4; TRBD2 matches 13 bases. The V and J ends lost 1 base and 3 bases, in that order; junction bases with no gene match: 3. The CDR3 has 17 amino acids. Per germline, CDR1 LGHDT and CDR2 YNNKEL (reference sequence). CDR3: CASSQGLAGGVKNIQYF. The CDR3 coding sequence is TGTGCCAGCAGCCAAGGACTAGCGGGGGGCGTCAAAAACATTCAGTACTTC.